The clone carrying this T cell receptor (beta chain) came up a few times. Its antigen is unidentified. Germline CDR1 and CDR2: WNHNN and SYGVQD (reference sequence). The CDR3 sequence is 13 residues long. The junction had 0 bases not matched to a gene; V was cut back by 4 bases and J by 6 bases. Researchers ran the PCR with 60 Vbeta and 13 Jbeta primers. Profiling relied on immunoSEQ multiplex PCR, and the TCRdb table lists in-frame clones only, not all of them. The data show roughly 180,000 clones, with about 80% seen just once and about 1.3% held by the top ten. This specimen belongs to a study of cytomegalovirus exposure and HLA in healthy donors. Overall study findings and caveats: An Asian-associated ancestry cluster reportedly showed fewer N-insertions than the approximately 660-donor mean in a later analysis. Earlier findings revealed that most TCR beta V segments proved productive either about 90% or about 30% of the time. Highly shared sequence variants in one cluster were likely a sequencing artifact.

The receptor was isolated from a young man in good health and CMV-seronegative. J is TRBJ2-1 and V is TRBV10-1; 10 nucleotides agree with TRBD2. Sequenced material: PBMCs. The CDR3 DNA follows: TGCGCCAGCAGTGGGACTAGCGGCAATGAGCAGTTCTTC. It translates to CASSGTSGNEQFF.